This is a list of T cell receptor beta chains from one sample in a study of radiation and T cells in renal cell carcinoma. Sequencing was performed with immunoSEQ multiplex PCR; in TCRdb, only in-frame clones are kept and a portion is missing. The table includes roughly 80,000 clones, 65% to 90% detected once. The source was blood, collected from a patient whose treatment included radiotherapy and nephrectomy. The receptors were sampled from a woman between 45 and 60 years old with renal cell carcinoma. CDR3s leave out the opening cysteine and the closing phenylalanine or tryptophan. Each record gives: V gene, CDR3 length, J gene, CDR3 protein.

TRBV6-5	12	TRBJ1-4	ASSLDRGDEKLF
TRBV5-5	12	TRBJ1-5	ASSPSRIDQPQH
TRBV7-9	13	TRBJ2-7	ASNSQGGERYEQY
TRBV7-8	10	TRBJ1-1	ASSRGTYGAF
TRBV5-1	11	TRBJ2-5	ASRLESGETQY
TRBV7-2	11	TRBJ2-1	ASSPPWGYEQF
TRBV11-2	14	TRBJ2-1	ASSLPTSGVYNEQF
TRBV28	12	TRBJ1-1	ASSLFPGEAEAF
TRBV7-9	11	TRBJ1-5	ASSLERGQPQH
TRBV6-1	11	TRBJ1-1	ASISRQTNEAF
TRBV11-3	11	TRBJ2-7	ASSLGGLDEQY
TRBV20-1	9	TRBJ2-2	SAEHTGELF
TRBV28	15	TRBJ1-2	ASSIQPGQGKDYGYT
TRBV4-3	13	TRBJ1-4	ASSQDPQGFEKLF
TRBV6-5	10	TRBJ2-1	ASSGTVGEQF
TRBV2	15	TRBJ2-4	ASSVSSSGGAKNIQY
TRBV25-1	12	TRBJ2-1	ASRGQGGGNEQF
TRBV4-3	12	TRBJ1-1	ASSHGQGNTEAF
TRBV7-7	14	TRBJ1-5	ASSLFARPPDQPQH
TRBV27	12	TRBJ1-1	ASSLRGGNTEAF
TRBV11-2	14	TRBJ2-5	ASSLVPGQASGTQY
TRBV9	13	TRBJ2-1	ASSVQASSYNEQF
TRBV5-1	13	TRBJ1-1	ASSLGVRQYTEAF
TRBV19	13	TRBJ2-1	ASRPTSGIANEQF
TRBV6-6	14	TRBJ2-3	ASSYGSTLWADTQY
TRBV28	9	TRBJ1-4	ASSADEKLF